A single sample is the source of the 22 T cell receptor beta chains below, sequenced in a study of blood T cell repertoires in COVID-19. Only in-frame clones appear in the TCRdb table, and some are missing; sequencing was by immunoSEQ multiplex PCR. The profile shows under 100,000 clones, around 85% of them singletons. Sequencing used peripheral blood. All receptors derive from a man aged 45-65 years with acute or convalescent COVID-19.

The rearrangement uses TRBV18 and TRBJ1-2, with 8 bases identical to TRBD1. V shed 3 bases, J shed 2 bases, and the junction held 5 bases outside the gene matches. CDR1 KGHSH and CDR2 LQKENI come from the germline V gene. The CDR3 runs to 15 residues. CDR3 DNA: TGTGCCAGCTCACCCCGGACAGGGACAAACTATGGCTACACCTTC. It specifies CASSPRTGTNYGYTF.

This chain connects TRBV6-2 or TRBV6-3 to TRBJ1-5; no definite D call. The V end was cut by 5 bases, the J end by 6 bases, with 11 bases between. CDR1 and CDR2 from the germline V gene are MNHEY and SVGEGT. This CDR3 spans 13 amino acids. Written as DNA, the CDR3 is TGTGCCAGCAGTGGCCATGAATTTCAGCCCCAGCATTTT. It translates to CASSGHEFQPQHF.

The chain combines TRBV7-2 with TRBJ2-3; TRBD2 matches at 7 bases. V lost 2 bases, J lost 0 bases, and 2 bases stayed unmatched. CDR1 is SGHTA and CDR2 is FQGNSA in the germline V gene. The CDR3 consists of 15 residues. The CDR3 is CASSLSGRSTDTQYF. The CDR3 DNA sequence: TGTGCCAGCAGCTTATCCGGGAGGAGCACAGATACGCAGTATTTT.

The rearrangement uses TRBV6-5 and TRBJ2-2, with D unclear. Trimming removed 5 bases from V and 3 bases from J, with 13 bases in between. This CDR3 is built from 15 residues. CDR1 and CDR2 from the germline V gene are MNHEY and SVGAGI. The chain's CDR3 is CASSLTGSYTGELFF. CDR3 in DNA: TGTGCCAGCAGTCTGACCGGGTCCTACACCGGGGAGCTGTTTTTT.

This rearrangement joins TRBV18 to TRBJ1-3, with 9 bases matching TRBD1. V dropped 2 bases and J dropped 1; count of bases not matched to a gene: 9. Germline loops: CDR1 KGHSH, CDR2 LQKENI. The CDR3 totals 18 residues. CDR3 residues: CASSPSPGQGLSGNTIYF. CDR3 DNA: TGTGCCAGCTCACCATCCCCGGGACAGGGTTTATCTGGAAACACCATATATTTT.

The chain is built from TRBV4-3 and TRBJ2-7, with 8 bases aligning to TRBD1. This CDR3 has 14 amino acids. Germline values: CDR1 LGHNA, CDR2 YSLEER. The V segment lost 4 bases and the J segment 3 bases; nucleotides outside the gene matches: 5. In nucleotides, the CDR3 is TGCGCCAGCAGCCCCGGGACAGGTTTCTACGAGCAGTACTTC. It specifies CASSPGTGFYEQYF.

DNA of the CDR3: TGTGCCAGCAGTTACTCGTCCGGGGGGCTCCCCTACGAGCAGTACTTC. Its translation is CASSYSSGGLPYEQYF. V gene TRBV6-5 combines with J gene TRBJ2-7, with D tentatively TRBD2 (7 bases). The CDR3 contains 16 residues. The V gene lost 0 bases and the J gene lost 2 bases, with 14 bases spanning the gap. CDR1 and CDR2 from the germline V gene are MNHEY and SVGAGI.

V usage is TRBV4-3 and J usage is TRBJ1-5; no clear D. V shed 0 bases and J shed 3 bases, with 9 bases lying between them. In germline, CDR1 is LGHNA, CDR2 YSLEER. This CDR3 has 15 residues. CDR3 in DNA: TGCGCCAGCAGCCAAGACAGCAGGAACAATCAGCCCCAGCATTTT. It is translated as CASSQDSRNNQPQHF.

The chain couples TRBV7-2 to TRBJ2-1; D is unclear. V was pared by 2 bases and J by 8 bases, with 7 bases between. Germline-derived CDR1 and CDR2 are SGHTA and FQGNSA. The CDR3 runs 12 residues. CDR3 DNA: TGTGCCAGCAGCTTATATCAGTATGAGCAGTTCTTC. Protein: CASSLYQYEQFF.

V usage is TRBV27 and J usage is TRBJ2-6, with 9 bases aligning to TRBD1. Germline-derived CDR1 and CDR2 are MNHEY and SMNVEV (reference sequence). V lost 5 bases, J lost 2 bases, and 13 bases stayed unmatched. CDR3 length equals 19 residues. CDR3 sequence (DNA): TGTGCCAGCAGTCCAAACCTACGACGACAGGGGGCTGGGGCCAACGTCCTGACTTTC. This sequence encodes CASSPNLRRQGAGANVLTF.

This clone was counted only a few times. The rearrangement uses TRBV10-1 and TRBJ1-1; 9 bases line up with TRBD1. The CDR3 length is 16 residues. V dropped 9 bases and J dropped 6; count of bases not matched to a gene: 17. CDR1 and CDR2 (germline): WNHNN, SYGVQD (reference sequence). The chain's CDR3 is CASTPGQGGRGAEAFF. DNA of the CDR3: TGCGCCAGTACACCGGGACAGGGCGGGCGTGGTGCTGAAGCTTTCTTT.

The chain links TRBV30 to TRBJ2-3, with TRBD2 as a possible D gene (5 bases). V was trimmed by 4 bases and J by 2 bases, leaving 13 bases between them. The length of the CDR3 is 14 residues. Germline values: CDR1 GTSNPN, CDR2 SVGIG (reference sequence). CDR3 loop: CAWNGGQLTDTQYF. The CDR3 nucleotides are TGTGCCTGGAATGGAGGTCAGCTCACAGATACGCAGTATTTT.

V gene TRBV7-9 combines with J gene TRBJ2-1; TRBD2 is a possible D gene (5 bases). The CDR3 totals 15 residues. Germline V CDR1 and CDR2: SEHNR, FQNEAQ (reference sequence). The V and J ends lost 5 bases and 2 bases respectively, with 13 bases between them. CDR3 sequence reads: CASSPQSGTYNEQFF. CDR3 nucleotide sequence: TGTGCCAGCAGCCCCCAGTCCGGGACCTACAATGAGCAGTTCTTC.

The chain joins TRBV2 to TRBJ1-5, with 7 nucleotides matching TRBD1. This CDR3 is built from 15 residues. The germline gives CDR1 SNHLY, CDR2 FYNNEI. The V and J ends lost 6 bases and 0 bases, in that order; junction bases with no gene match: 5. DNA of the CDR3: TGTGCCAGCAGGGGGACAGACGGTAGCAATCAGCCCCAGCATTTT. It is translated as CASRGTDGSNQPQHF.

This chain uses TRBV27 with TRBJ2-3; 8 bases match TRBD2. The V gene end was trimmed by 1 base and the J gene end by 2 bases; junction bases not matched to a gene: 14. From germline, CDR1 is MNHEY and CDR2 SMNVEV (reference sequence). This CDR3 region has 19 residues. The CDR3 here is CASSLLLSGNSGATDTQYF. The CDR3 DNA is TGTGCCAGCAGTTTATTGTTATCGGGGAATAGCGGGGCCACAGATACGCAGTATTTT.

The chain uses TRBV5-1 and TRBJ2-7; D may be TRBD1 (6 bases). The germline gives CDR1 SGHRS, CDR2 YFSETQ. Between the trimmed V and J ends, which lost 2 bases and 5 bases, there was a span of 11 bases. This CDR3 has 13 amino acids. The CDR3 region has the DNA TGCGCCAGCAGCTTAGGGGGATACGACGAGCAGTACTTC. This sequence encodes CASSLGGYDEQYF. Full variable domain (remainder filled in from reference TRBV5-1 and TRBJ2-7): KAGVTQTPRYLIKTRGQQVTLSCSPISGHRSVSWYQQTPGQGLQFLFEYFSETQRNKGNFPGRFSGRQFSNSRSEMNVSTLELGDSALYLCASSLGGYDEQYFGPGTRLTVT.

The gene calls are TRBV7-9 and TRBJ1-4; maybe TRBD1 (6 bases). This CDR3 is built from 16 residues. With 2 bases removed from V and 0 bases from J, the gap between germline ends came to 10 bases. CDR1 is SEHNR, CDR2 FQNEAQ, per germline (reference sequence). CDR3 loop: CASSLTQGATNEKLFF. Here the CDR3 DNA reads TGTGCCAGCAGCTTAACACAGGGTGCAACTAATGAAAAACTGTTTTTT.

The CDR3 coding sequence is TGTGCCACCAGTGAAGGAGGGAGCACCGGGGAGCTGTTTTTT. This sequence encodes CATSEGGSTGELFF. The V and J genes are TRBV24-1 and TRBJ2-2; perhaps TRBD2 as D (6 bases). Trimming pared 4 bases from V and 4 bases from J, leaving 9 bases between. The CDR3 consists of 14 residues. CDR1 is KGHDR and CDR2 is SFDVKD in the germline V gene.

The rearrangement uses TRBV4-3 and TRBJ1-1, with D unclear. This CDR3 spans 15 amino acids. Trimming removed 0 bases from V and 4 bases from J, with 12 bases in between. Germline-derived CDR1 and CDR2 are LGHNA and YSLEER. CDR3 coding DNA: TGCGCCAGCAGCCAAGAAAGATTGGCAGGCACTGAAGCTTTCTTT. It encodes CASSQERLAGTEAFF.

V is TRBV10-3 and J is TRBJ2-3, with TRBD1 matching over 7 bases. Trimming cost V 11 bases and J 2 bases; bases outside gene matches: 4. The germline V gene has CDR1 ENHRY and CDR2 SYGVKD. This CDR3 comprises 12 residues. CDR3 amino acids: CAQGQNTDTQYF. The CDR3 bases are TGTGCCCAGGGACAGAACACAGATACGCAGTATTTT.

The chain uses TRBV6-2 or TRBV6-3 and TRBJ2-4; 10 bases are a match to TRBD2. J was trimmed by 8 bases and V by 6 bases; bases with no gene match: 7. The CDR3 runs to 14 residues. Germline assignment: CDR1 MNHEY and CDR2 SVGEGT. The CDR3: CASRPLAGVYIQYF. CDR3 sequence (DNA): TGTGCCAGCAGACCTCTAGCGGGGGTGTACATTCAGTACTTC.

The V call is TRBV20-1, the J call TRBJ2-5; D remains ambiguous. Trimming left V 0 bases short and J 7 bases short, with 6 bases between. Germline-derived CDR1 and CDR2 are DFQATT and SNEGSKA (reference sequence). The CDR3 covers 11 residues. CDR3 bases: TGCAGTGCTAGAGATTCAGGGACCCAGTACTTC. This gives the protein CSARDSGTQYF.